These 8 T cell receptor beta chains came from one sample sequenced in a study of Ad26.COV2.S vaccination and SARS-CoV-2 variants. This table comes from immunoSEQ multiplex PCR, and its TCRdb copy is limited to in-frame clones, with some not included. The top ten clones hold 2.5% to 3.5% of a sample with about 280,000 clones, about 89% of them seen once. Noted treatment: about 20 received Ad26.COV2.S at low or high dose, single or two shots; about five received placebo; per-sample allocation not given. Collection of samples fell on day 63 after the first vaccine or placebo injection. Sequences were derived from peripheral blood, sampled in a trial of Ad26.COV2.S vaccine versus placebo. The receptors were sampled from a person aged 18 to 59 who received the Ad26.COV2.S COVID-19 vaccine or a placebo.

The chain joins TRBV19 to TRBJ1-2; D is undetermined. Trimming cost V 7 bases and J 3 bases, with 15 bases left between them. The CDR3 runs 14 residues. Germline values: CDR1 LNHDA, CDR2 SQIVND (reference sequence). CDR3 protein: CASTPKGIDYGYTF. The CDR3, as DNA: TGTGCCAGTACCCCGAAAGGGATAGACTATGGCTACACCTTC. Using reference TRBV19 and TRBJ1-2 for the parts outside the CDR3, the full variable domain is DGGITQSPKYLFRKEGQNVTLSCEQNLNHDAMYWYRQDPGQGLRLIYYSQIVNDFQKGDIAEGYSVSREKKESFPLTVTSAQKNPTAFYLCASTPKGIDYGYTFGSGTRLTVV.

Turning to this clone: Distinct nucleotide sequences in the sample also encode this CDR3. This sequence joins TRBV7-2 and TRBJ2-5; no reliable D call. Trimming took off 1 base at V and 5 bases at J, with 14 bases between the two ends. The germline V gene has CDR1 SGHTA and CDR2 FQGNSA. CDR3 length: 15 residues. DNA of the CDR3: TGTGCCAGCAGCTTAGTACTGGGTAGCCGGGAGACCCAGTACTTC. Residues: CASSLVLGSRETQYF. Complete variable domain (other parts from reference TRBV7-2 and TRBJ2-5): GAGVSQSPSNKVTEKGKDVELRCDPISGHTALYWYRQSLGQGLEFLIYFQGNSAPDKSGLPSDRFSAERTGGSVSTLTIQRTQQEDSAVYLCASSLVLGSRETQYFGPGTRLLVL.

The chain combines TRBV9 with TRBJ2-7; 7 bases are a match to TRBD1. The CDR3 extends over 12 amino acids. V gave up 4 bases and J gave up 5 bases; unmatched junction bases: 3. The germline gives CDR1 SGDLS, CDR2 YYNGEE. CDR3 protein: CASSPDRDEQYF. The CDR3 coding sequence is TGTGCCAGCAGCCCAGACAGGGACGAGCAGTACTTC.

The chain couples TRBV4-1 to TRBJ2-6; a weak D match, TRBD1 (7 bases). Trimming removed 0 bases from V and 3 bases from J, with 15 bases in between. There are 18 residues in the CDR3. Germline CDR1 and CDR2: MGHRA and YSYEKL. CDR3 nucleotide sequence: TGCGCCAGCAGCCAAGAAGGAGGGGGCGGTTTTGGGGCCAACGTCCTGACTTTC. Translating gives CASSQEGGGGFGANVLTF.

This chain links TRBV28 with TRBJ2-1; 7 bases agree with TRBD1. With V trimmed by 5 bases and J by 5 bases, 9 bases remained unmatched. Germline lookup yields CDR1 MDHEN and CDR2 SYDVKM. The CDR3 is 15 residues long. The CDR3 sequence: CASSIDRARNNEQFF. The CDR3 coding sequence is TGTGCCAGCAGTATCGACAGGGCCAGGAACAATGAGCAGTTCTTC.

The V and J genes are TRBV18 and TRBJ2-3, with D hard to call. The CDR3 sequence is 12 residues long. Germline CDR1 reads KGHSH; CDR2 reads LQKENI. Trimming removed 5 bases at V and 5 bases at J, with 8 bases between. The CDR3 spells CASSTYLDTQYF. The CDR3 DNA follows: TGTGCCAGCTCAACGTACTTAGATACGCAGTATTTT.

This chain uses TRBV3-1 (or the pseudogene TRBV3-2) with TRBJ2-6; unclear D gene. The CDR3 runs to 15 residues. Trimming stripped 3 bases from V and 0 bases from J, with 6 bases between. In germline, CDR1 is LGHDT, CDR2 YNNKEL (reference sequence). This CDR3 is CASSQVFSGANVLTF. CDR3 DNA: TGTGCCAGCAGCCAGGTGTTCTCTGGGGCCAACGTCCTGACTTTC.

J is TRBJ2-6 and V is TRBV7-3; TRBD1 matches at 7 bases. Germline trimming cut 6 bases from V and 0 bases from J; bases unmatched to any gene: 2. The CDR3 covers 15 residues. The germline V gene encodes CDR1 SGHTA and CDR2 FQGTGA. The CDR3 nucleotides read TGTGCCAGCAGTCGGGACAGCTCTGGGGCCAACGTCCTGACTTTC. It encodes CASSRDSSGANVLTF.